This T cell receptor beta chain is drawn from a study of T cell repertoires in cytomegalovirus infection. This CDR3 region has 13 residues. Trimming cost V 10 bases and J 0 bases, with 7 bases left between them. In its sample, this clonotype was seen many times. Its antigen is as yet unknown. From the reads, TCRdb called clonotypes with MiXCR, one entry per CDR3 protein. The sample contains about 280,000 distinct CDR3 sequences, roughly 21% of which appear only once. The TCR originated in a human donor in good health (CMV status not recorded). Some clones in this sample may be carry-over from other donors' samples. The sample was cultured PBMCs, taken from culture after CMV antigen stimulation. The V call is TRBV12-3 or TRBV12-4, the J call TRBJ1-6; D is ambiguous. The CDR3 here is CATGSSYNSPLHF. The CDR3 bases are TGTGCCACCGGGAGCTCCTATAATTCACCCCTCCACTTT.